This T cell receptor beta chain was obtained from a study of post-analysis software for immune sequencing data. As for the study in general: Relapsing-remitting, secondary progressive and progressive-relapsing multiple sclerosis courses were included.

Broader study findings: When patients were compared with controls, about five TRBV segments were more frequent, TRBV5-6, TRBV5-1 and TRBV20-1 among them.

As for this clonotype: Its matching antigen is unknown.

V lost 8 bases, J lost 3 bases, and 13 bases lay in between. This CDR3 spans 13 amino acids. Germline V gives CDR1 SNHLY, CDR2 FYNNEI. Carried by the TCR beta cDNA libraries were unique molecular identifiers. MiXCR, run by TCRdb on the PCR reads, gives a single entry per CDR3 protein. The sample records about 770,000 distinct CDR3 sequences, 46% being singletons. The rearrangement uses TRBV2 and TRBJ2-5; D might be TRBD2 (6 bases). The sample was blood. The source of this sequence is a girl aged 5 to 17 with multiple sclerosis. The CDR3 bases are TGTGCCAGCGGCGGGACGCGCGAAGAGACCCAGTACTTC. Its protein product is CASGGTREETQYF.